The rows below give T cell receptor beta chains drawn from one sample of a study of OX40 agonist ivuxolimab in advanced cancers. Generated by immunoSEQ multiplex PCR, the TCRdb table keeps only in-frame clones and is missing some. The data contain fewer than 90,000 clones, around 90% of them singletons. Sample: CD4+ or CD8+ T cells sorted from blood, taken in a trial of the OX40 agonist ivuxolimab. The source is an adult with an advanced solid tumor such as melanoma, head and neck, liver or kidney cancer. The CDR3 runs from the conserved cysteine through the conserved F or W. Fields, in order: V gene, J gene, clone size, D gene, CDR3 protein, CDR3 DNA. The D gene is left open where the match is weak. Size values are once, few and many counts, or a class for expanded clones, and some rows have none.

V: TRBV7-9; J: TRBJ2-7; size: NA; D: TRBD1; CDR3: CASSLGGTGEKQYF; DNA: TGTGCCAGCAGCTTAGGCGGGACAGGGGAAAAGCAGTACTTC
V: TRBV7-3; J: TRBJ2-3; size: NA; D: TRBD1; CDR3: CASSPTGNADTQYF; DNA: TGTGCCAGCAGCCCGACAGGGAACGCAGATACGCAGTATTTT
V: TRBV2; J: TRBJ2-4; size: NA; D: TRBD1; CDR3: CASSVRTGGENIQYF; DNA: TGTGCCAGCAGTGTCCGGACAGGGGGGGAAAACATTCAGTACTTC
V: TRBV4-3; J: TRBJ2-1; size: NA; D: TRBD1; CDR3: CASSQGYLSGQNDNEQFF; DNA: TGCGCCAGCAGCCAGGGTTACCTATCGGGACAGAATGACAATGAGCAGTTCTTC
V: TRBV7-2; J: TRBJ2-3; size: NA; D: TRBD1; CDR3: CASSLGERTGGVADTQYF; DNA: TGTGCCAGCAGCTTAGGGGAGAGGACAGGGGGTGTCGCAGATACGCAGTATTTT
V: TRBV6-1; J: TRBJ1-2; size: NA; D: TRBD1; CDR3: CASSAEGAGNYGYTF; DNA: TGTGCCAGCAGTGCGGAGGGGGCAGGGAACTATGGCTACACCTTC
V: TRBV7-2; J: TRBJ2-6; size: NA; D: NA; CDR3: CASSPPGFSGANVLTF; DNA: TGTGCCAGCAGCCCTCCCGGTTTCTCTGGGGCCAACGTCCTGACTTTC
V: TRBV2; J: TRBJ2-1; size: NA; D: TRBD2; CDR3: CASSEVTSASYNEQFF; DNA: TGTGCCAGCAGTGAAGTGACTAGCGCCTCCTACAATGAGCAGTTCTTC
V: TRBV7-6; J: TRBJ2-1; size: NA; D: NA; CDR3: CASSPRPGGNEQFF; DNA: TGTGCCAGCAGCCCGAGGCCCGGGGGCAATGAGCAGTTCTTC
V: TRBV11-2; J: TRBJ2-5; size: NA; D: TRBD2; CDR3: CASSFTGGGETQYF; DNA: TGTGCCAGCAGCTTCACCGGGGGGGGAGAGACCCAGTACTTC
V: TRBV19; J: TRBJ2-5; size: NA; D: NA; CDR3: CASSIGSGTWETQYF; DNA: TGTGCCAGTAGTATTGGGTCGGGGACGTGGGAGACCCAGTACTTC
V: TRBV6-5; J: TRBJ1-1; size: once; D: TRBD1; CDR3: CASGGTGGTEAFF; DNA: TGTGCCAGCGGGGGGACAGGGGGCACTGAAGCTTTCTTT
V: TRBV4-1; J: TRBJ2-7; size: NA; D: NA; CDR3: CASSQVIGLDYEQYF; DNA: TGCGCCAGCAGCCAAGTTATAGGGCTCGACTACGAGCAGTACTTC
V: TRBV5-1; J: TRBJ1-2; size: once; D: NA; CDR3: CASSLELDGYTF; DNA: TGCGCCAGCAGCTTGGAGTTGGATGGCTACACCTTC
V: TRBV27; J: TRBJ2-3; size: NA; D: NA; CDR3: CASSSTEADTQYF; DNA: TGTGCCAGCAGTTCGACTGAGGCAGATACGCAGTATTTT
V: TRBV10-3; J: TRBJ1-2; size: once; D: TRBD1; CDR3: CAISWDREVHGYTF; DNA: TGTGCCATCAGTTGGGACAGGGAGGTCCATGGCTACACCTTC
V: TRBV11-2; J: TRBJ2-7; size: NA; D: NA; CDR3: CASSSRVEDYEQYF; DNA: TGTGCCAGCAGCTCGAGGGTAGAAGACTACGAGCAGTACTTC
V: TRBV9; J: TRBJ1-3; size: NA; D: NA; CDR3: CASTPSGAHRNTIYF; DNA: TGTGCCAGCACCCCATCGGGGGCGCATCGAAACACCATATATTTT
V: TRBV6-1; J: TRBJ2-5; size: NA; D: NA; CDR3: CASSMLEQETQYF; DNA: TGTGCCAGCTCCATGCTAGAACAAGAGACCCAGTACTTC
V: TRBV6-6; J: TRBJ2-7; size: NA; D: TRBD1; CDR3: CASSYANQQGAIEQYF; DNA: TGTGCCAGCAGTTACGCAAATCAACAGGGGGCGATCGAGCAGTACTTC
V: TRBV28; J: TRBJ2-7; size: NA; D: NA; CDR3: CASTQPGGGSYEQYF; DNA: TGTGCCAGCACCCAACCAGGGGGGGGCTCCTACGAGCAGTACTTC
V: TRBV11-1; J: TRBJ2-5; size: NA; D: TRBD1; CDR3: CASSRTGGKETQYF; DNA: TGTGCCAGCAGCCGAACAGGGGGCAAAGAGACCCAGTACTTC
V: TRBV28; J: TRBJ1-2; size: once; D: NA; CDR3: CASSETALVRGYTF; DNA: TGTGCCAGCAGTGAGACGGCCCTAGTGAGGGGCTACACCTTC
V: TRBV7-2; J: TRBJ1-2; size: NA; D: NA; CDR3: CASSLGEGRVLGYTF; DNA: TGTGCCAGCAGCTTAGGGGAGGGCAGGGTGTTGGGCTACACCTTC
V: TRBV6-5; J: TRBJ1-6; size: NA; D: NA; CDR3: CASSYSWRENSPLHF; DNA: TGTGCCAGCAGTTACTCATGGAGGGAAAATTCACCCCTCCACTTT
V: TRBV10-1; J: TRBJ2-2; size: NA; D: TRBD1; CDR3: CASSDSEGARTGELFF; DNA: TGCGCCAGCAGTGATTCTGAGGGGGCGCGTACCGGGGAGCTGTTTTTT
V: TRBV18; J: TRBJ2-7; size: NA; D: TRBD1; CDR3: CASSQPGLDRGHEQYF; DNA: TGTGCCAGCTCCCAACCCGGATTAGACAGGGGGCACGAGCAGTACTTC
V: TRBV9; J: TRBJ2-2; size: NA; D: TRBD2; CDR3: CASSPGTSGSHTGELFF; DNA: TGTGCCAGCAGCCCCGGGACTAGCGGGAGCCACACCGGGGAGCTGTTTTTT
V: TRBV9; J: TRBJ1-4; size: NA; D: NA; CDR3: CASSLQGLGEKLFF; DNA: TGTGCCAGCAGCCTACAGGGTTTAGGGGAAAAACTGTTTTTT
V: TRBV5-6; J: TRBJ1-1; size: NA; D: NA; CDR3: CASSLSGFRGAFF; DNA: TGTGCCAGCAGCTTGTCAGGGTTCCGAGGGGCTTTCTTT
V: TRBV7-5; J: TRBJ1-1; size: once; D: NA; CDR3: CARSPGPLNTEAFF; DNA: TGTGCCAGAAGCCCGGGGCCCTTGAACACTGAAGCTTTCTTT
V: TRBV18; J: TRBJ1-1; size: NA; D: TRBD1; CDR3: CASSQQGDTEAFF; DNA: TGTGCCAGCTCACAACAGGGGGACACTGAAGCTTTCTTT
V: TRBV5-1; J: TRBJ2-5; size: NA; D: TRBD2; CDR3: CASSWSGLAGVQETQYF; DNA: TGCGCCAGCAGCTGGTCGGGACTAGCGGGGGTACAAGAGACCCAGTACTTC
V: TRBV6-1; J: TRBJ1-3; size: NA; D: NA; CDR3: CASSESGTSGNTIYF; DNA: TGTGCCAGCAGTGAATCAGGGACCTCTGGAAACACCATATATTTT
V: TRBV2; J: TRBJ2-6; size: NA; D: TRBD1; CDR3: CASTGTGGVGANVLTF; DNA: TGTGCCAGTACCGGGACAGGGGGCGTTGGGGCCAACGTCCTGACTTTC
V: TRBV7-2; J: TRBJ2-7; size: NA; D: NA; CDR3: CASSFGQHYEQYF; DNA: TGTGCCAGCAGCTTCGGACAGCACTACGAGCAGTACTTC
V: TRBV5-1; J: TRBJ2-3; size: NA; D: NA; CDR3: CASSLQGRFTDTQYF; DNA: TGCGCCAGCAGCTTGCAGGGCAGGTTCACAGATACGCAGTATTTT
V: TRBV5-7; J: TRBJ1-1; size: NA; D: TRBD1; CDR3: CASSSTGDMNTEAFF; DNA: TGTGCCAGCAGCTCGACAGGGGACATGAACACTGAAGCTTTCTTT
V: TRBV15; J: TRBJ2-3; size: NA; D: NA; CDR3: CATSREEDTQYF; DNA: TGTGCCACCAGCAGAGAAGAAGATACGCAGTATTTT
V: TRBV30; J: TRBJ2-7; size: NA; D: TRBD1; CDR3: CASTGVGSSYEQYF; DNA: TGTGCCAGTACAGGGGTAGGGAGCTCCTACGAGCAGTACTTC
V: TRBV7-9; J: TRBJ2-7; size: NA; D: NA; CDR3: CASSLGESMYF; DNA: TGTGCCAGCAGCTTAGGGGAAAGTATGTACTTC
V: TRBV2; J: TRBJ1-1; size: NA; D: NA; CDR3: CASPLGLEGTEAFF; DNA: TGTGCCTCTCCCCTCGGGCTTGAGGGCACTGAAGCTTTCTTT
V: TRBV10-3; J: TRBJ1-5; size: NA; D: NA; CDR3: CAIGLGDGNQPQHF; DNA: TGTGCCATCGGACTCGGGGACGGCAATCAGCCCCAGCATTTT
V: TRBV18; J: TRBJ1-5; size: NA; D: NA; CDR3: CASSPNGRGQPQHF; DNA: TGTGCCAGCTCACCGAACGGGAGGGGCCAGCCCCAGCATTTT
V: TRBV5-1; J: TRBJ1-3; size: NA; D: NA; CDR3: CASSPSQGGNTIYF; DNA: TGCGCCAGCTCCCCGAGCCAGGGTGGAAACACCATATATTTT
V: TRBV20-1; J: TRBJ2-3; size: NA; D: NA; CDR3: CSARSTDTQYF; DNA: TGCAGTGCTAGGTCCACAGATACGCAGTATTTT
V: TRBV5-1; J: TRBJ2-3; size: few; D: TRBD2; CDR3: CASSLALRGGTDTQYF; DNA: TGCGCCAGCAGCTTGGCGTTGCGGGGGGGCACAGATACGCAGTATTTT
V: TRBV6-5; J: TRBJ2-1; size: NA; D: NA; CDR3: CASSYVGEQFF; DNA: TGTGCCAGCAGTTACGTCGGTGAGCAGTTCTTC
V: TRBV19; J: TRBJ2-1; size: NA; D: NA; CDR3: CASRETDEQFF; DNA: TGTGCCAGCCGCGAGACGGATGAGCAGTTCTTC